The following is a TCR beta chain sequence with its context. The specificity of this receptor is unknown. The sample holds no much larger clone one base away, and base qualities are not on file. The data were obtained in a study of blood T cell repertoires in COVID-19 (dated by TCRdb to the early 2020s). A note on the overall study: The collaborator samples originated in the United States, Italy and Spain and spanned the acute and convalescent phases of COVID-19. Nearly every sample came with metadata listing a de-identified subject ID, COVID-19 status, age in years and sex. Where available, HLA class I and class II types were taken from metadata supplied by the sample provider and were not determined by assay-based typing. The repertoires were released in a freely available public database meant as a resource for research on the immune response to SARS-CoV-2. The dataset comprised deeply sampled blood TCRbeta repertoires from subjects exposed to, actively infected with, or recovered from COVID-19. The material from the prospective study consisted of cDNA or gDNA derived from T cells, B-cell-depleted T cells, or PBMCs. The samples were drawn from two sources: the first 160 participants of the ongoing ImmuneRACE study, and over 1,000 subjects contributed by 6 global collaborators. Results the study describes overall, beyond this receptor: The quantity of clinical and demographic metadata differed by source and by participant and was supplied without curation.

TCRbeta CDR3 regions were amplified from genomic DNA using the immunoSEQ Assay, a bias-controlled multiplex PCR. In the source study's methods: Within the assay, amplification of reference gene primers was used to estimate how many nucleated cells each sample contained. Sequence reads were collapsed and filtered to measure the absolute abundance of every unique TCRbeta CDR3 rearrangement. Productive Simpson clonality was computed per sample as the square root of Simpson's diversity index over productive rearrangements. The immuneACCESS repertoire file appears here via TCRdb, limited to in-frame rearrangements. These files lack a portion of the clones; in checked studies, under half of the deficit traces to unresolved V genes, and the cause of the others is not known. V and J calls and clone size are those listed in that table; D and trimming were worked out from the DNA. The sample yields approximately 140,000 clones; under 90% were counted once. Roughly 9% of the sample belongs to the ten largest clones.

Collaborating institutions collected whole blood in K2EDTA tubes following their own protocols. For TCRbeta analysis, collaborators shipped samples as frozen whole blood, isolated PBMCs, or DNA extracted from either of those sample types. CDR1 SNHLY and CDR2 FYNNEI are derived from the germline V gene. CDR3 length: 15 amino acids, cysteine to phenylalanine. The sequence is cut down to CDR3 DNA, 45 bases in frame from base 1. V is pruned by 5 bases and J by 7 bases, leaving 7 bases of the junction without a gene match. The source is an elderly woman in a cohort sampled during active or convalescent COVID-19. Material: peripheral blood. The sequence is built from TRBV2 and TRBJ1-5, and 11 junctional nucleotides match TRBD1. The CDR3 amino acid sequence is: CASSLGQGAGQPQHF. DNA sequence: TGTGCCAGCAGTCTAGGACAGGGGGCAGGGCAGCCCCAGCATTTT. Where the CDR3 stops, the reference TRBV2 and TRBJ1-5 genes take over; the full variable domain is EPEVTQTPSHQVTQMGQEVILRCVPISNHLYFYWYRQILGQKVEFLVSFYNNEISEKSEIFDDQFSVERPDGSNFTLKIRSTKLEDSAMYFCASSLGQGAGQPQHFGDGTRLSIL.